This T cell receptor (beta chain) came from a study of blood T cell repertoires in COVID-19. Germline V gives CDR1 SGHVS, CDR2 FNYEAQ. CDR3 length: 14 residues. The V gene end was trimmed by 0 bases and the J gene end by 8 bases; junction bases not matched to a gene: 5. Sequencing used immunoSEQ multiplex PCR; TCRdb keeps in-frame clones, though not all of them. There are roughly 150,000 clones in the sample; roughly 85% occur only once, and approximately 2% lies in the top ten. The gene calls are TRBV7-6 and TRBJ1-2, with 8 nucleotides matching TRBD1. The TCR comes from an elderly woman with acute or convalescent COVID-19. Material: peripheral blood. CDR3 in amino acids: CASSLALQGGGYTF. For the CDR3, the DNA is TGTGCCAGCAGCTTAGCGTTACAGGGGGGAGGCTACACCTTC.